This T cell receptor beta chain originates from a study of T cell responses to AZD1222 COVID-19 vaccine. Study-wide points: Only a handful of individuals given AZD1222 were seropositive at baseline. Repertoires in all cases were sampled only once the peak T cell response had passed.

Profiled with immunoSEQ multiplex PCR; TCRdb holds only in-frame clones, not every one. The sample lists more than 75,000 clones, roughly nine tenths occurring once. Comments on this clone: Its antigen is currently unknown.

The CDR3 sequence is 11 residues long. CDR1 SNHLY and CDR2 FYNNEI come from the germline V gene. V was clipped by 3 bases and J by 8 bases, with 5 bases between them. The V gene is TRBV2, the J gene TRBJ2-1; D remains ambiguous. Sequencing used peripheral blood, obtained on day 0 of AZD1222 vaccination. The origin of this receptor is an adult in good health. The CDR3 sequence is CASSEGYEQFF. CDR3 bases: TGTGCCAGCAGTGAGGGGTATGAGCAGTTCTTC. Using reference TRBV2 and TRBJ2-1 for the parts outside the CDR3, the full variable domain is EPEVTQTPSHQVTQMGQEVILRCVPISNHLYFYWYRQILGQKVEFLVSFYNNEISEKSEIFDDQFSVERPDGSNFTLKIRSTKLEDSAMYFCASSEGYEQFFGPGTRLTVL.